Shown below are 12 T cell receptor beta chains from a single sample sequenced in a study of CD8+CD57+ T cells in acquired aplastic anemia. Profiles of TCR beta VDJ and CDR3 were generated from a genomic DNA template. From the reads, TCRdb called clonotypes with MiXCR, one entry per CDR3 protein. The repertoire consists of roughly 61,000 distinct CDR3 sequences, with about 56% occurring once and the leading ten covering under 2.5%. Sequencing used sorted CD4+, CD8+, or CD8+CD57+ T cells (not recorded which) from PBMCs. The source is a human donor in good health, serving as a control.

This clonotype is classed as medium-sized. The chain carries TRBV19 and TRBJ2-7; 7 bases agree with TRBD2. The CDR3 is 14 amino acids. J gave up 3 bases and V 6 bases, and 8 bases lay outside the gene matches. Germline CDR1 reads LNHDA; CDR2 reads SQIVND (reference sequence). CDR3 coding DNA: TGTGCCAGTAGCCCTCGCGGGAGTAACTACGAGCAGTACTTC. It translates to CASSPRGSNYEQYF.

A remark on this clonotype: Just one base apart from a much larger clone, this may be a read error. No conserved phenylalanine or tryptophan is present at the end of the CDR3, so a read error is the likely explanation. The rearrangement joins TRBV3-1 to TRBJ2-5, with D unclear. The CDR3 is 11 residues long. V was trimmed by 2 bases and J by 5 bases, leaving 3 bases between them. The germline CDR1 and CDR2 sequences are LGHDT and YNNKEL (reference sequence). The CDR3 reads CASSQTETQYS. CDR3 bases: TGTGCCAGCAGCCAAACCGAGACCCAGTACTCC.

As for this clonotype: One end of the junction is discordant with germline, which a read error may explain. V usage is TRBV20-1 and J usage is TRBJ1-1, with unresolved D. The CDR3 runs 12 residues. Germline assignment: CDR1 DFQATT and CDR2 SNEGSKA (reference sequence). CDR3 sequence: CSAEEMNAEAFF. As DNA, the CDR3 is TGCAGTGCCGAGGAGATGAACGCTGAAGCTTTCTTT.

The chain uses TRBV7-9 and TRBJ2-7; D is perhaps TRBD1 (5 bases). The CDR3 is 13 residues long. Germline loops: CDR1 SEHNR, CDR2 FQNEAQ (reference sequence). V lost 8 bases and J lost 0, with 11 bases in between. The DNA of the CDR3 is TGTGCCAGCTCGATACAGGCCTCCTACGAGCAGTACTTC. Encoded protein: CASSIQASYEQYF.

About this clonotype itself: This sequence may be a read error, since a much larger clone differs from it by one base. The CDR3 sequence is CASSLGQGLKGNTEASF. The DNA of the CDR3 is TGTGCCAGCAGCTTAGGACAGGGCCTCAAGGGGAACACTGAAGCTTCCTTT. The genes are TRBV6-1 and TRBJ1-1, with 8 nucleotides matching TRBD1. The CDR3 has 17 residues. The germline V gene has CDR1 MNHNS and CDR2 SASEGT.

The gene calls are TRBV10-1 and TRBJ1-5; D remains unclear. The CDR3 is 17 residues long. V was pared by 2 bases and J by 3 bases, with 17 bases between. CDR1 and CDR2 (germline): WNHNN, SYGVQD (reference sequence). CDR3: CASSEQARIAYNQPQHF. CDR3 in DNA: TGCGCCAGCAGTGAGCAGGCTAGAATTGCCTACAATCAGCCCCAGCATTTT.

Of note for this clonotype: A junction boundary mismatches the germline segment, possibly from a read error. This chain joins TRBV19 and TRBJ2-7; D unresolved. This CDR3 has 13 amino acids. CDR1 and CDR2 (germline): LNHDA, SQIVND (reference sequence). CDR3 DNA sequence: TGTGTCAGTACGACTTCGTTATTCGACGAGCAGTACTTC. Its translation: CVSTTSLFDEQYF.

This clonotype was found once. This sequence joins TRBV4-1 and TRBJ1-6, with TRBD1 matching 8 bases. The CDR3 covers 18 residues. Germline assignment: CDR1 MGHRA and CDR2 YSYEKL. V trimming: 4 bases; J trimming: 4 bases; junction bases outside the gene matches: 12. The CDR3 is CASSPAPKRTGYNSPLHF. CDR3 bases: TGCGCCAGCAGCCCAGCACCTAAACGGACAGGGTATAATTCACCCCTCCACTTT.

This chain joins TRBV7-2 and TRBJ2-7; 10 bases are shared with TRBD1. From germline, CDR1 is SGHTA and CDR2 FQGNSA. V shed 5 bases, J shed 1 base, and the junction held 5 bases outside the gene matches. The CDR3 consists of 15 residues. Here the CDR3 reads CASSTAGQGSYEQYF. In nucleotides, the CDR3 is TGTGCCAGCAGCACCGCGGGACAGGGGTCCTACGAGCAGTACTTC.

With respect to this clonotype: One end of the junction is discordant with germline, which a read error may explain. V is TRBV15 and J is TRBJ2-1; D is possibly TRBD1 or TRBD2 (6 bases each). The CDR3 consists of 17 residues. Looked up from germline, CDR1 is LNHNV and CDR2 is YYDKDF (reference sequence). The CDR3 DNA sequence: TGTGCCGCCAGCAGCTTGGAGGTACAGGGAGGCTACAATGAGCAGTTCTTC. Amino acids: CAASSLEVQGGYNEQFF.

Points on this clonotype: One end of the junction is discordant with germline, which a read error may explain. The rearrangement joins TRBV10-3 to TRBJ1-1; D ambiguous. The CDR3 runs 11 residues. Germline V gives CDR1 ENHRY, CDR2 SYGVKD. The CDR3 sequence is CAIRTNAEAFF. In nucleotides, the CDR3 is TGTGCCATCCGTACGAACGCTGAAGCTTTCTTT.

This clonotype was seen many times. The DNA for the CDR3 is TGTGCCAGCAGTATCAACGAGCAGTACTTC. Its protein product is CASSINEQYF. The chain has TRBV6-1 and TRBJ2-7; D is uncertain. The V gene's germline CDR1 is MNHNS and CDR2 SASEGT. Trimming left V 5 bases short and J 5 bases short, with 4 bases between. The CDR3 loop spans 10 amino acids.